The 25 T cell receptor beta chains listed next were all sequenced from one sample in a study of vaccination and CD4 T cells after COVID-19. Once obtained from cultured CD4+ T cells, the DNA was sequenced using the Oncomine TCR Beta short-read assay. One entry per CDR3 protein results from TCRdb running MiXCR on the PCR reads. The sample has about 23,000 distinct CDR3 sequences, about 42% seen once. Sample treatment: roughly 11-day PBMC culture with coronavirus spike peptide pools or control peptides (ViraFEST assay). These TCRs' antigens remain unknown. The sample here was CD4+ T cells from blood, cultured in vitro, taken before SARS-CoV-2 vaccination. These receptors were obtained from a human donor who received a COVID-19 vaccine.

This clonotype was counted a few times. The rearrangement uses TRBV30 and TRBJ1-2, with 7 nucleotides matching TRBD1. V shed 2 bases and J 7 bases; nucleotides not matched to a gene: 10. The CDR3 consists of 14 residues. CDR1 is GTSNPN, CDR2 SVGIG, per germline (reference sequence). CDR3 DNA sequence: TGTGCCTGGAGTATAAAGGGGGCGCGAAGTGGCTACACCTTC. Protein: CAWSIKGARSGYTF.

The chain couples TRBV6-2 or TRBV6-3 to TRBJ1-2; D not certain. The CDR3 spans 14 residues. CDR1 is MNHEY, CDR2 SVGEGT, per germline. V lost 3 bases and J 6 bases, leaving 14 bases between the germline ends. This chain's CDR3 is CASSYLALGHGYTF. The CDR3 DNA reads as TGTGCCAGCAGTTATCTAGCACTGGGTCATGGCTACACCTTC.

There are a few counts of this clonotype. The chain combines TRBV7-9 with TRBJ2-5; D might be TRBD1 (7 bases). Germline V gives CDR1 SEHNR, CDR2 FQNEAQ (reference sequence). The V and J ends lost 2 bases and 5 bases respectively, with 12 bases between them. The CDR3 covers 14 residues. The CDR3 region is CASSLTGEVETQYF. CDR3 nucleotide sequence: TGTGCCAGCAGCTTAACAGGGGAGGTGGAGACCCAGTACTTC.

The CDR3 region has the DNA TGTGCCTGGAGTGTTAGTAGGGATGGAGGCTACACCTTC. Its translation: CAWSVSRDGGYTF. This sequence joins TRBV30 and TRBJ1-2; D unresolved. The CDR3 runs to 13 residues. Germline V gene data show CDR1 as GTSNPN and CDR2 as SVGIG (reference sequence). The V end lost 0 bases, the J end lost 8 bases, and 13 bases lay between the germline ends.

This rearrangement joins TRBV28 to TRBJ1-6; D is uncertain. The germline V gene encodes CDR1 MDHEN and CDR2 SYDVKM. This CDR3 comprises 16 residues. V was cut by 4 bases and J by 8 bases, with 18 bases left in between. The CDR3 reads CASSYSVGDTDSPLHF. For the CDR3, the DNA is TGTGCCAGCAGTTACTCTGTCGGAGACACCGATTCACCCCTCCACTTT.

This clonotype appeared once. CDR3 nucleotides: TGTGCCAGCAGTACCCGACAGGATTCTGAAGCTTTCTTT. It translates to CASSTRQDSEAFF. V and J are TRBV25-1 and TRBJ1-1; D is possibly TRBD1 (6 bases). Germline V gene lookup returns CDR1 MGHDK and CDR2 SYGVNS. The V end was cut by 5 bases, the J end by 6 bases, with 13 bases between. The CDR3 covers 13 residues.

This chain links TRBV19 with TRBJ1-2; no firm D call. This CDR3 has 16 amino acids. V was shortened by 4 bases and J by 4 bases, with 19 bases between the two germline ends. Germline assignment: CDR1 LNHDA and CDR2 SQIVND (reference sequence). The CDR3 spells CASSKTPKTQLYGYTF. CDR3 in DNA: TGTGCCAGTAGTAAGACCCCCAAGACACAGCTCTATGGCTACACCTTC.

This clonotype has a handful of counts. This chain joins TRBV10-1 and TRBJ1-2; 12 nucleotides line up with TRBD1. J lost 5 bases, V lost 6 bases, and 13 bases had no gene match. CDR1 is WNHNN, CDR2 SYGVQD, per germline (reference sequence). The CDR3 is 17 residues long. The CDR3: CASSQGQGASHHYGYTF. The CDR3 nucleotides read TGCGCCAGCAGCCAGGGACAGGGGGCTTCGCATCATTATGGCTACACCTTC.

The chain employs TRBV12-3 or TRBV12-4 and TRBJ1-1, with TRBD1 identical over 7 bases. This CDR3 is built from 14 residues. Trimming cost V 3 bases and J 1 base; bases outside gene matches: 2. In DNA form, the CDR3 reads TGTGCCAGCAGTTTCGGACAGGAGAACACTGAAGCTTTCTTT. Translated, it gives CASSFGQENTEAFF.

The chain combines TRBV12-3 or TRBV12-4 with TRBJ2-3, with a weak D call TRBD2 (5 bases). The V gene lost 6 bases and the J gene lost 5 bases, with 12 bases spanning the gap. The CDR3 extends over 13 amino acids. In nucleotides, the CDR3 is TGTGCCAGCAGACCGGACTGGGAAGATACGCAGTATTTT. It yields the protein CASRPDWEDTQYF.

The chain carries TRBV30 and TRBJ1-1, with D perhaps TRBD1 (6 bases). CDR1 GTSNPN and CDR2 SVGIG come from the germline V gene (reference sequence). This CDR3 has 14 residues. Trimming cost V 1 base and J 1 base, with 10 bases left between them. CDR3 amino acids: CAWSAGQPNTEAFF. In DNA form, the CDR3 reads TGTGCCTGGAGTGCGGGACAACCGAACACTGAAGCTTTCTTT.

J is TRBJ2-4 and V is TRBV12-3 or TRBV12-4; D unclear. This CDR3 has 13 amino acids. V lost 6 bases, J lost 6 bases, and 12 bases lay in between. CDR3: CASSYRAINIQYF. Here the CDR3 DNA reads TGTGCCAGCAGCTACCGGGCGATAAACATTCAGTACTTC.

DNA of the CDR3: TGTGCCAGCAGCTTAACATTTGGGGGGCGCGGGGAGACCCAGTACTTC. It specifies CASSLTFGGRGETQYF. This chain joins TRBV11-1 and TRBJ2-5; D assignment may be TRBD1 or TRBD2 (6 bases each). Trimming took off 2 bases at V and 5 bases at J, with 18 bases between the two ends. The CDR3 extends over 16 amino acids. Germline lookup yields CDR1 SGHAT and CDR2 FQDESV (reference sequence).

This rearrangement joins TRBV6-5 to TRBJ2-3; D perhaps matches TRBD2 (5 bases). CDR1 is MNHEY and CDR2 is SVGAGI in the germline V gene. With 0 bases removed from V and 6 bases from J, the gap between germline ends came to 10 bases. The CDR3 length is 14 residues. CDR3 amino acids: CASSYSFGMDTQYF. DNA for the CDR3: TGTGCCAGCAGTTACTCCTTCGGGATGGATACGCAGTATTTT.

The chain uses TRBV18 and TRBJ1-2, with D unclear. Between the trimmed V and J ends, which lost 2 bases and 0 bases, there was a span of 7 bases. The CDR3 runs to 14 residues. The germline V gene encodes CDR1 KGHSH and CDR2 LQKENI. CDR3 in amino acids: CASSPRHANYGYTF. Written as DNA, the CDR3 is TGTGCCAGCTCACCAAGGCACGCTAACTATGGCTACACCTTC.

The CDR3 DNA reads as TGTGCCAGCAACTACAGGGTTGGCCGTGACGAGCAGTACTTC. It specifies CASNYRVGRDEQYF. The chain uses TRBV13 and TRBJ2-7; perhaps TRBD1 as D (6 bases). The CDR3 is made up of 14 amino acids. Looked up from germline, CDR1 is PRHDT and CDR2 is FYEKMQ (reference sequence). The ends were cut back, 7 bases at V and 5 bases at J, with 18 bases in the middle. The full variable domain, completed using reference TRBV13 and TRBJ2-7, is AAGVIQSPRHLIKEKRETATLKCYPIPRHDTVYWYQQGPGQDPQFLISFYEKMQSDKGSIPDRFSAQQFSDYHSELNMSSLELGDSALYFCASNYRVGRDEQYFGPGTRLTVT.

The V and J genes are TRBV6-1 and TRBJ2-2; 9 bases match TRBD1. Germline CDR1 MNHNS, CDR2 SASEGT. The CDR3 loop spans 15 amino acids. V was clipped by 6 bases and J by 6 bases; unmatched bases: 8. The CDR3 region is CASRAPGQGAGELFF. CDR3 DNA sequence: TGTGCCAGCAGAGCACCGGGACAGGGCGCCGGGGAGCTGTTTTTT.

This clonotype came up once. This chain uses TRBV11-3 with TRBJ2-3; TRBD2 aligns across 9 bases. Germline CDR1 reads SGHNT; CDR2 reads YENEEA. The V segment lost 5 bases and the J segment 3 bases; nucleotides outside the gene matches: 9. The CDR3 is 16 amino acids. The CDR3 sequence: CASSPRGGGRTDTQYF. CDR3 sequence (DNA): TGTGCCAGCAGCCCGCGGGGGGGCGGTCGAACAGATACGCAGTATTTT.

The genes are TRBV12-3 or TRBV12-4 and TRBJ1-4, with a tentative D call TRBD1 (6 bases). The V and J ends lost 5 bases and 7 bases respectively, with 20 bases between them. This CDR3 contains 16 residues. The CDR3 protein is CASSPNTGATGEKLFF. The CDR3, as DNA: TGTGCCAGCAGTCCCAATACGGGGGCGACGGGTGAAAAACTGTTTTTT.

This clonotype was observed once. The chain uses TRBV7-9 and TRBJ2-6; 7 bases fit TRBD1. This CDR3 region has 16 residues. The V segment lost 5 bases and the J segment 4 bases; nucleotides outside the gene matches: 8. Looked up from germline, CDR1 is SEHNR and CDR2 is FQNEAQ (reference sequence). The CDR3 nucleotides read TGTGCCAGCAGCCCCGACAGGGCGTTCGGGGCCAACGTCCTGACTTTC. Encoded protein: CASSPDRAFGANVLTF.

This clonotype was seen a single time. The genes are TRBV2 and TRBJ2-5; 9 nucleotides line up with TRBD2. V dropped 5 bases and J dropped 5; count of bases not matched to a gene: 9. This CDR3 contains 15 residues. From germline, CDR1 is SNHLY and CDR2 FYNNEI. CDR3 sequence: CASSPSSGMGETQYF. The CDR3 DNA reads as TGTGCCAGCAGTCCCTCTAGCGGGATGGGGGAGACCCAGTACTTC.

The CDR3 here is CASSDYRGQPQHF. The CDR3 DNA sequence: TGTGCCAGCAGTGATTACAGGGGTCAGCCCCAGCATTTT. The chain has TRBV6-1 and TRBJ1-5; 7 positions match TRBD1. CDR3 size: 13 residues. The ends lost 3 bases at V and 6 bases at J; junction bases unmatched: 2. Germline CDR1 reads MNHNS; CDR2 reads SASEGT.

This clonotype was seen just once. This chain connects TRBV9 to TRBJ2-5; no definite D call. V gave up 3 bases and J gave up 1 base, with 4 bases separating them. Per the germline V gene, CDR1 is SGDLS and CDR2 is YYNGEE. This CDR3 is built from 12 residues. This CDR3 reads CASSGSQETQYF. The CDR3 DNA follows: TGTGCCAGCAGCGGAAGCCAAGAGACCCAGTACTTC.

This chain connects TRBV2 to TRBJ1-1; tentative D call: TRBD1 (5 bases). This CDR3 is built from 14 residues. Deletions cut 7 bases from V and 2 bases from J, with 14 bases between. Germline V gives CDR1 SNHLY, CDR2 FYNNEI. The chain's CDR3 is CASKGVRVNTEAFF. The CDR3 DNA reads TGTGCCAGCAAAGGGGTCCGAGTAAACACTGAAGCTTTCTTT.

This chain links TRBV6-1 with TRBJ2-3; 7 bases fit TRBD1. The CDR3 spans 16 residues. J lost 0 bases, V lost 8 bases, and 11 bases had no gene match. CDR1 MNHNS and CDR2 SASEGT come from the germline V gene. The CDR3: CASAGTVISSTDTQYF. CDR3 DNA: TGTGCCAGCGCAGGGACAGTAATATCTAGCACAGATACGCAGTATTTT.